This T cell receptor (beta chain) was retrieved from a study of blood T cell repertoires in COVID-19. CDR3 length equals 16 residues. The germline gives CDR1 LNHDA, CDR2 SQIVND (reference sequence). The V and J ends lost 1 base and 6 bases respectively, with 16 bases between them. Sequencing used immunoSEQ multiplex PCR; TCRdb keeps in-frame clones, though not all of them. Found here are tens of thousands of clones, 85% to 90% of them singletons; the top ten hold about a sixth. The sample was peripheral blood. V and J are TRBV19 and TRBJ2-1; a weak D match, TRBD2 (5 bases). The origin of this receptor is a man aged 80 or over with acute or convalescent COVID-19. For the CDR3, the DNA is TGTGCCAGTAGTATAGTCGGGGATAGTTTAGGCAATGAGCAGTTCTTC. This gives the protein CASSIVGDSLGNEQFF.